One and the same sample provided the 12 T cell receptor beta chains below, sequenced in a study of blood T cell repertoires in COVID-19. The method was immunoSEQ multiplex PCR; TCRdb's version includes in-frame clones alone and lacks a portion of them. Of some 320,000 clones listed, about 90% are singletons. The sequenced sample consisted of PBMCs or T cells enriched from blood (not recorded which). The receptor source for this set is a woman in her 50s who had been exposed to COVID-19.

This chain links TRBV4-1 with TRBJ2-3; TRBD2 might be the D (6 bases). This CDR3 has 14 amino acids. Germline assignment: CDR1 MGHRA and CDR2 YSYEKL. Trimming cost V 5 bases and J 2 bases, with 11 bases left between them. The CDR3 protein is CASSSGTFTDTQYF. The DNA of the CDR3 is TGCGCCAGCAGCTCCGGGACTTTCACAGATACGCAGTATTTT.

The chain uses TRBV7-9 and TRBJ2-3; 7 positions match TRBD2. The germline V gene has CDR1 SEHNR and CDR2 FQNEAQ (reference sequence). The length of the CDR3 is 16 residues. V shed 5 bases, J shed 0 bases, and the junction held 8 bases outside the gene matches. This CDR3 is CASSPVGRESTDTQYF. The CDR3 bases are TGTGCCAGCAGCCCTGTAGGGCGGGAGAGCACAGATACGCAGTATTTT. The variable domain in full, with the rest retrieved from reference TRBV7-9 and TRBJ2-3, is DTGVSQNPRHKITKRGQNVTFRCDPISEHNRLYWYRQTLGQGPEFLTYFQNEAQLEKSRLLSDRFSAERPKGSFSTLEIQRTEQGDSAMYLCASSPVGRESTDTQYFGPGTRLTVL.

This clone was seen only once. The chain uses TRBV6-4 and TRBJ2-7, with TRBD1 matching 8 bases. The trim removed 8 bases at V and 0 bases at J, leaving 9 bases unmatched. The CDR3 spans 15 residues. The germline V gene has CDR1 MRHNA and CDR2 SNTAGT. The CDR3 here is CASPEEGQDSYEQYF. CDR3 DNA sequence: TGTGCCAGCCCGGAGGAGGGACAGGACTCCTACGAGCAGTACTTC.

As to this clone: Other DNA sequences of this sample code for an identical CDR3. This chain joins TRBV5-1 and TRBJ1-1; D ambiguous. Per germline, CDR1 SGHRS and CDR2 YFSETQ. The CDR3 spans 14 residues. Trimming cost V 4 bases and J 0 bases, with 10 bases left between them. CDR3 protein: CASSLTGVNTEAFF. For the CDR3, the DNA is TGCGCCAGCAGCCTTACCGGGGTGAACACTGAAGCTTTCTTT. Based on the CDR3 plus reference TRBV5-1 and TRBJ1-1, the full variable domain is KAGVTQTPRYLIKTRGQQVTLSCSPISGHRSVSWYQQTPGQGLQFLFEYFSETQRNKGNFPGRFSGRQFSNSRSEMNVSTLELGDSALYLCASSLTGVNTEAFFGQGTRLTVV.

The J gene is TRBJ2-5, the V gene TRBV29-1; D is uncertain. Germline CDR1 is SQVTM and CDR2 is ANQGSEA. The V gene lost 4 bases and the J gene lost 5 bases, with 14 bases spanning the gap. The length of the CDR3 is 13 residues. The CDR3 loop reads CSVVPGTGETQYF. The CDR3 DNA follows: TGCAGCGTTGTCCCAGGTACTGGGGAGACCCAGTACTTC.

This chain connects TRBV28 to TRBJ1-5; weak D call: TRBD1 (6 bases). The CDR3 loop spans 14 amino acids. CDR1 is MDHEN and CDR2 is SYDVKM in the germline V gene. The V and J ends lost 6 bases and 2 bases respectively, with 11 bases between them. The CDR3 region is CASRPGQRNQPQHF. In DNA, the CDR3 is TGTGCCAGCAGACCAGGACAGCGCAATCAGCCCCAGCATTTT. Variable domain in full (rest from reference TRBV28 and TRBJ1-5): DVKVTQSSRYLVKRTGEKVFLECVQDMDHENMFWYRQDPGLGLRLIYFSYDVKMKEKGDIPEGYSVSREKKERFSLILESASTNQTSMYLCASRPGQRNQPQHFGDGTRLSIL.

This clone appeared a single time. The identical CDR3 is also encoded by other nucleotide sequences in the sample. The chain carries TRBV30 and TRBJ2-7, with 12 positions matching TRBD2. Germline V gene data show CDR1 as GTSNPN and CDR2 as SVGIG (reference sequence). Trimming cost V 0 bases and J 6 bases; bases outside gene matches: 3. CDR3 length equals 14 residues. CDR3 coding DNA: TGTGCCTGGAGTGTCCTAGCGGGGGGGTCCGAGCAGTACTTC. Its protein product is CAWSVLAGGSEQYF. Variable domain in full (rest from reference TRBV30 and TRBJ2-7): SQTIHQWPATLVQPVGSPLSLECTVEGTSNPNLYWYRQAAGRGLQLLFYSVGIGQISSEVPQNLSASRPQDRQFILSSKKLLLSDSGFYLCAWSVLAGGSEQYFGPGTRLTVT.

The rearrangement joins TRBV2 to TRBJ2-1, with 11 nucleotides matching TRBD2. CDR3 size: 17 residues. CDR1 and CDR2 from the germline V gene are SNHLY and FYNNEI. J lost 7 bases, V lost 5 bases, and 13 bases had no gene match. The CDR3 DNA sequence: TGTGCCAGCAGTCCACGACTAGCGGGGTCGAGAGGGAATGAGCAGTTCTTC. Translation gives CASSPRLAGSRGNEQFF.

The chain joins TRBV19 to TRBJ2-7; the match to TRBD1 covers 10 bases. This CDR3 is built from 15 residues. Germline V gene lookup returns CDR1 LNHDA and CDR2 SQIVND (reference sequence). V trimming: 5 bases; J trimming: 2 bases; junction bases outside the gene matches: 6. This CDR3 reads CASSYRDRGTYEQYF. In DNA form, the CDR3 reads TGTGCCAGTAGTTACCGGGACAGGGGTACCTACGAGCAGTACTTC. The full variable domain, completed using reference TRBV19 and TRBJ2-7, is DGGITQSPKYLFRKEGQNVTLSCEQNLNHDAMYWYRQDPGQGLRLIYYSQIVNDFQKGDIAEGYSVSREKKESFPLTVTSAQKNPTAFYLCASSYRDRGTYEQYFGPGTRLTVT.

The rearrangement uses TRBV5-1 and TRBJ2-5, with TRBD2 matching 11 bases. This CDR3 region has 17 residues. V dropped 5 bases and J dropped 3; count of bases not matched to a gene: 12. Germline CDR1 reads SGHRS; CDR2 reads YFSETQ. The CDR3 here is CASSFTTGTSGKETQYF. CDR3 nucleotides: TGCGCCAGCAGTTTTACAACTGGGACTAGCGGTAAAGAGACCCAGTACTTC.

As regards this clone: The sample carries other DNA sequences with the same CDR3. The genes are TRBV5-1 and TRBJ1-4; 9 nucleotides agree with TRBD1. Germline V gene sequence: CDR1 SGHRS, CDR2 YFSETQ. The ends lost 5 bases at V and 4 bases at J; junction bases unmatched: 3. The CDR3 totals 14 residues. Here the CDR3 reads CASSRDRDNEKLFF. The CDR3 DNA reads TGCGCCAGCAGTCGGGACAGGGATAATGAAAAACTGTTTTTT.

V is TRBV10-3 and J is TRBJ1-2; 9 bases are shared with TRBD1. This CDR3 is built from 13 residues. Losses at the gene ends were 5 bases for V and 6 bases for J; bases not matched to a gene: 4. Germline V lookup: CDR1 ENHRY, CDR2 SYGVKD. CDR3 nucleotides: TGTGCCATCAGTCAGGACAGGGGCGATGGCTACACCTTC. Amino acids: CAISQDRGDGYTF.